The 32 T cell receptor beta chains listed next were all sequenced from one sample in a study of blood T cell repertoires in COVID-19. Produced via immunoSEQ multiplex PCR; TCRdb's table is partial and in-frame only. The table shows 100,000 to 150,000 clones, with approximately 90% occurring only once. The source material was peripheral blood. The receptors come from a man between 50 and 59 years old with active or convalescent COVID-19.

The chain links TRBV6-1 to TRBJ2-2, with 7 positions matching TRBD1. Germline V lookup: CDR1 MNHNS, CDR2 SASEGT. The CDR3 runs 15 residues. The trim removed 2 bases at V and 4 bases at J, leaving 4 bases unmatched. The CDR3: CASSETGEVTGELFF. In DNA form, the CDR3 reads TGTGCCAGCAGTGAAACAGGGGAAGTCACCGGGGAGCTGTTTTTT.

CDR3 in amino acids: CSVEATPGLSETQYF. The CDR3 nucleotides read TGCAGCGTTGAAGCGACTCCAGGGTTGTCGGAGACCCAGTACTTC. The rearrangement joins TRBV29-1 to TRBJ2-5; tentatively, D is TRBD1 (5 bases). This CDR3 is 15 amino acids long. Germline CDR1 and CDR2: SQVTM and ANQGSEA. The V end lost 1 base, the J end lost 5 bases, and 17 bases lay between the germline ends. The full variable domain, with the rest looked up from reference TRBV29-1 and TRBJ2-5, is SAVISQKPSRDICQRGTSLTIQCQVDSQVTMMFWYRQQPGQSLTLIATANQGSEATYESGFVIDKFPISRPNLTFSTLTVSNMSPEDSSIYLCSVEATPGLSETQYFGPGTRLLVL.

This clone showed up just once. The chain combines TRBV28 with TRBJ2-5; a possible D gene is TRBD2 (6 bases). V lost 7 bases and J lost 4, with 19 bases in between. The CDR3 contains 15 residues. Per the germline V gene, CDR1 is MDHEN and CDR2 is SYDVKM. The CDR3 sequence: CASTSMRLARETQYF. The CDR3 nucleotides are TGTGCCAGCACCTCTATGAGGCTAGCGCGAGAGACCCAGTACTTC.

This rearrangement joins TRBV6-5 to TRBJ2-7, with D possibly matching TRBD2 (6 bases). Germline CDR1 and CDR2: MNHEY and SVGAGI. The CDR3 contains 12 residues. Trimming stripped 8 bases from V and 3 bases from J, with 11 bases between. The CDR3 DNA sequence: TGTGCCAGCGGTATGGGGGGCTACGAGCAGTACTTC. It codes for CASGMGGYEQYF.

The rearrangement joins TRBV4-2 to TRBJ1-1; 7 positions agree with TRBD1. Germline V gene lookup returns CDR1 LGHNA and CDR2 YNFKEQ. The CDR3 sequence is 15 residues long. With V trimmed by 4 bases and J by 0 bases, 5 bases remained unmatched. CDR3: CASSRKTGMNTEAFF. The CDR3, as DNA: TGTGCCAGCAGCCGAAAGACAGGGATGAACACTGAAGCTTTCTTT.

This clone appeared once. The chain is built from TRBV6-5 and TRBJ2-5; 9 bases line up with TRBD1. V was clipped by 0 bases and J by 5 bases; unmatched bases: 7. The CDR3 is 16 residues long. CDR1 and CDR2 (germline): MNHEY, SVGAGI. CDR3: CASSYSYRGRVETQYF. The CDR3, as DNA: TGTGCCAGCAGTTACTCTTACAGGGGGCGAGTGGAGACCCAGTACTTC.

This sequence joins TRBV19 and TRBJ2-3, with D possibly matching TRBD1 (6 bases). Trimming removed 5 bases from V and 6 bases from J, with 21 bases in between. Germline values: CDR1 LNHDA, CDR2 SQIVND (reference sequence). There are 16 residues in the CDR3. The CDR3: CASSPTLGAGVDTQYF. CDR3 sequence (DNA): TGTGCCAGTAGTCCCACCCTGGGGGCAGGTGTGGATACGCAGTATTTT. The whole variable domain, filled in from reference TRBV19 and TRBJ2-3, reads DGGITQSPKYLFRKEGQNVTLSCEQNLNHDAMYWYRQDPGQGLRLIYYSQIVNDFQKGDIAEGYSVSREKKESFPLTVTSAQKNPTAFYLCASSPTLGAGVDTQYFGPGTRLTVL.

The rearrangement links TRBV10-3 to TRBJ2-5; D remains ambiguous. Germline V lookup: CDR1 ENHRY, CDR2 SYGVKD. Trimming removed 2 bases at V and 4 bases at J, with 8 bases between. The CDR3 has 13 amino acids. Here the CDR3 DNA reads TGTGCCATCAGTGAGGCGCGAGGAGAGACCCAGTACTTC. This codes for CAISEARGETQYF.

The chain has TRBV27 and TRBJ1-2; 8 bases fit TRBD1. Germline lookup yields CDR1 MNHEY and CDR2 SMNVEV (reference sequence). After removal of 4 bases from V and 6 bases from J, the junction contained 10 bases not matched to a gene. This CDR3 spans 15 amino acids. The CDR3 loop reads CASSSDPGGVDGYTF. In DNA, the CDR3 is TGTGCCAGCAGTTCGGACCCAGGGGGCGTGGATGGCTACACCTTC.

V and J are TRBV30 and TRBJ2-2; D remains ambiguous. CDR1 and CDR2 (germline): GTSNPN, SVGIG (reference sequence). V lost 7 bases, J lost 1 base, and 4 bases lay in between. The CDR3 runs 11 residues. CDR3 protein: CAFQNTGELFF. DNA of the CDR3: TGTGCCTTTCAGAACACCGGGGAGCTGTTTTTT.

The chain joins TRBV6-5 to TRBJ2-7; D is undetermined. The V end lost 7 bases, the J end lost 6 bases, and 13 bases lay between the germline ends. CDR1 and CDR2 (germline): MNHEY, SVGAGI. CDR3 size: 12 residues. The CDR3 DNA sequence: TGTGCCAGCACCCCGTCGCAGGTCGAGCAGTACTTC. Translation: CASTPSQVEQYF.

The chain joins TRBV5-6 to TRBJ2-3, with D tentatively TRBD2 (5 bases). Germline values: CDR1 SGHDT, CDR2 YYEEEE. Trimming removed 0 bases from V and 6 bases from J, with 17 bases in between. The CDR3 has 16 residues. The CDR3 loop is CASSLVASGERDTQYF. Here the CDR3 DNA reads TGTGCCAGCAGCTTGGTGGCTAGTGGGGAGCGGGATACGCAGTATTTT.

The rearrangement uses TRBV18 and TRBJ1-1; 7 positions match TRBD1. The CDR3 runs to 14 residues. Germline V lookup: CDR1 KGHSH, CDR2 LQKENI. V dropped 6 bases and J dropped 3; count of bases not matched to a gene: 7. CDR3 loop: CASSNEGADTEAFF. In DNA form, the CDR3 reads TGTGCCAGCTCGAACGAGGGGGCCGACACTGAAGCTTTCTTT.

V is TRBV5-1 and J is TRBJ1-6; D is unclear. The V gene lost 1 base and the J gene lost 7 bases, with 12 bases spanning the gap. CDR1 and CDR2 from the germline V gene are SGHRS and YFSETQ. The CDR3 loop spans 15 amino acids. This CDR3 is CASSLSLSGNSPLHF. The CDR3 DNA is TGCGCCAGCAGCTTGTCGTTGAGCGGAAATTCACCCCTCCACTTT.

The chain has TRBV4-1 and TRBJ2-7, with D possibly being TRBD2 (6 bases). The V end was cut by 4 bases, the J end by 2 bases, with 15 bases between. This CDR3 spans 15 amino acids. Germline CDR1 MGHRA, CDR2 YSYEKL. The CDR3 DNA sequence: TGCGCCAGCAGCCCCCGGCTAGCGTCCCCCTACGAGCAGTACTTC. It specifies CASSPRLASPYEQYF.

This clone was counted a single time. The chain links TRBV7-8 to TRBJ2-7, with 7 bases aligning to TRBD2. Germline V gene sequence: CDR1 SGHVS, CDR2 FQNEAQ. The CDR3 is made up of 14 amino acids. Germline trimming cut 7 bases from V and 5 bases from J; bases unmatched to any gene: 11. DNA for the CDR3: TGTGCCAGCAACACGGGACTATTTCGTGACGAGCAGTACTTC. Protein product: CASNTGLFRDEQYF.

V gene TRBV30 combines with J gene TRBJ1-6; the D is unclear. The CDR3 runs to 15 residues. Looked up from germline, CDR1 is GTSNPN and CDR2 is SVGIG (reference sequence). Trimming left V 3 bases short and J 5 bases short, with 14 bases between. The CDR3 spells CAWRAEIRNNSPLHF. As DNA, the CDR3 is TGTGCCTGGAGAGCGGAGATCCGTAATAATTCACCCCTCCACTTT.

The chain links TRBV3-1 (or the pseudogene TRBV3-2) to TRBJ2-7; 7 bases are shared with TRBD1. Germline-derived CDR1 and CDR2 are LGHDT and YNNKEL (reference sequence). CDR3 length: 14 amino acids. Trimming cost V 7 bases and J 3 bases; bases outside gene matches: 9. The CDR3 spells CASTLGGQIYEQYF. The DNA for the CDR3 is TGTGCCAGCACCCTAGGGGGACAGATCTACGAGCAGTACTTC.

The rearrangement joins TRBV11-3 to TRBJ2-2, with 8 bases lining up with TRBD2. The CDR3 is 15 amino acids. CDR1 is SGHNT and CDR2 is YENEEA in the germline V gene. The ends lost 4 bases at V and 4 bases at J; junction bases unmatched: 5. CDR3 DNA sequence: TGTGCCAGCAGCTCAGCGGGGGCACTCACCGGGGAGCTGTTTTTT. Encoded protein: CASSSAGALTGELFF.

The V and J genes are TRBV28 and TRBJ1-6; no clear D gene. Germline V CDR1 and CDR2: MDHEN, SYDVKM. The length of the CDR3 is 15 residues. Trimming shortened V by 7 bases and J by 7 bases, and 17 bases separated the two germline ends. This chain's CDR3 is CASILAGGWNSPLHF. CDR3 coding DNA: TGTGCCAGCATCTTAGCCGGCGGGTGGAATTCACCCCTCCACTTT.

This chain uses TRBV21-1 with TRBJ1-1; the table gives TRBD1 as D, unverified against the DNA. TRBV21-1 is listed as a pseudogene. The CDR3 runs to 16 residues. This chain's CDR3 is CASSKEWDRKNTEAFF. CDR3 DNA sequence: TGTGCCAGCAGCAAAGAGTGGGACAGGAAAAACACTGAAGCTTTCTTT.

The gene calls are TRBV5-1 and TRBJ1-1, with D unclear. Trimming cost V 1 base and J 3 bases, with 10 bases left between them. The CDR3 consists of 14 residues. CDR1 is SGHRS and CDR2 is YFSETQ in the germline V gene. CDR3 in amino acids: CASSLNGGDTEAFF. The CDR3 DNA is TGCGCCAGCAGCTTGAATGGAGGTGACACTGAAGCTTTCTTT.

The chain joins TRBV5-1 to TRBJ1-1; the match to TRBD1 covers 7 bases. J was trimmed by 0 bases and V by 0 bases; bases with no gene match: 2. Per the germline V gene, CDR1 is SGHRS and CDR2 is YFSETQ. This CDR3 spans 15 amino acids. This CDR3 is CASSLGGTVNTEAFF. CDR3 DNA: TGCGCCAGCAGCTTGGGGGGGACAGTGAACACTGAAGCTTTCTTT.

The chain links TRBV2 to TRBJ2-3; TRBD2 agrees at 9 bases. This CDR3 is 17 amino acids long. The V segment lost 2 bases and the J segment 2 bases; nucleotides outside the gene matches: 8. Germline V gene data show CDR1 as SNHLY and CDR2 as FYNNEI. CDR3 sequence reads: CASSESQLAGNTDTQYF. For the CDR3, the DNA is TGTGCCAGCAGTGAATCACAACTAGCGGGTAACACAGATACGCAGTATTTT.

The genes are TRBV18 and TRBJ2-5, with D maybe TRBD2 (5 bases). The CDR3 is 15 residues long. Germline V gene sequence: CDR1 KGHSH, CDR2 LQKENI. V lost 6 bases and J 2 bases, leaving 16 bases between the germline ends. CDR3 in amino acids: CASSRPGLTQETQYF. CDR3 coding DNA: TGTGCCAGCTCCCGGCCCGGACTTACACAAGAGACCCAGTACTTC.

The V and J genes are TRBV28 and TRBJ1-6, with D hard to call. Per germline, CDR1 MDHEN and CDR2 SYDVKM. Trimming took off 6 bases at V and 7 bases at J, with 10 bases between the two ends. CDR3 length equals 13 residues. CDR3 DNA: TGTGCCAGCAGACGATCACAAAATTCACCCCTCCACTTT. This codes for CASRRSQNSPLHF.

The chain uses TRBV28 and TRBJ1-4; 7 bases are shared with TRBD1. The junction had 2 bases not matched to a gene; V was cut back by 6 bases and J by 13 bases. The V gene's germline CDR1 is MDHEN and CDR2 SYDVKM. The CDR3 has 10 residues. CDR3 DNA: TGTGCCAGCAGCAACAGGGGACTGTTTTTT. It is translated as CASSNRGLFF. The variable domain in full, completed from reference TRBV28 and TRBJ1-4, reads DVKVTQSSRYLVKRTGEKVFLECVQDMDHENMFWYRQDPGLGLRLIYFSYDVKMKEKGDIPEGYSVSREKKERFSLILESASTNQTSMYLCASSNRGLFFGSGTQLSVL.

The V call is TRBV5-1, the J call TRBJ1-2; no clear D. CDR1 is SGHRS, CDR2 YFSETQ, per germline. This CDR3 is built from 11 residues. V was pared by 3 bases and J by 3 bases, with 3 bases between. The CDR3 sequence is CASSSDYGYTF. CDR3 bases: TGCGCCAGCAGCTCAGACTATGGCTACACCTTC.

In regard to this clone: At one end, the junction sequence differs from germline, possibly due to a read error. The chain carries TRBV5-6 and TRBJ2-7; TRBD1 matches 9 bases. The germline CDR1 and CDR2 sequences are SGHDT and YYEEEE. The CDR3 consists of 13 residues. The CDR3 is CASSWDREYEQYF. CDR3 DNA: TGTGCCAGCAGCTGGGACAGGGAGTACGAGCAGTACTTT.

The CDR3 nucleotides are TGTGCCAGTAGTATTCCGGGACAGCGAGCTAACTATGGCTACACCTTC. Protein product: CASSIPGQRANYGYTF. This chain links TRBV19 with TRBJ1-2; 7 bases align to TRBD1. CDR1 and CDR2 from the germline V gene are LNHDA and SQIVND (reference sequence). The CDR3 is 16 amino acids. V trimming: 3 bases; J trimming: 0 bases; junction bases outside the gene matches: 7.

This clone has a single count. V is TRBV29-1 and J is TRBJ2-1; TRBD2 matches 11 bases. There are 13 residues in the CDR3. Per the germline V gene, CDR1 is SQVTM and CDR2 is ANQGSEA. J gave up 8 bases and V 6 bases, and 6 bases lay outside the gene matches. CDR3 sequence: CSVELAGDDEQFF. The CDR3 nucleotides are TGCAGCGTAGAACTAGCGGGGGACGATGAGCAGTTCTTC.

Here the CDR3 reads CASGVAGAGTDTQYF. The CDR3 DNA reads TGTGCCAGCGGGGTAGCGGGGGCCGGCACAGATACGCAGTATTTT. The chain recombines TRBV27 with TRBJ2-3, with 9 bases matching TRBD2. The CDR3 has 15 amino acids. Germline V lookup: CDR1 MNHEY, CDR2 SMNVEV (reference sequence). Trimming removed 8 bases from V and 1 base from J; junction bases left unmatched: 7.